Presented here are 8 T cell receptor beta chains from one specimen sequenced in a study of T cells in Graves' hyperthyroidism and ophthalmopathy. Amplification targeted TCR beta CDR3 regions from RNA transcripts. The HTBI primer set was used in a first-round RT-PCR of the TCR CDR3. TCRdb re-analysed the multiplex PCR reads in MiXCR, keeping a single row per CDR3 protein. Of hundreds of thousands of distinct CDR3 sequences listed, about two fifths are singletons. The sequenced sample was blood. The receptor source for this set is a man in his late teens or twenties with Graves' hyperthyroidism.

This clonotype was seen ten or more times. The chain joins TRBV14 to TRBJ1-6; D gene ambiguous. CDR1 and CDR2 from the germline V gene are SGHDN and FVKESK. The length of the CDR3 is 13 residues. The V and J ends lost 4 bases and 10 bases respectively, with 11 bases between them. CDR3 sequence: CASSLNPGSPLHF. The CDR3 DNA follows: TGTGCCAGCAGCCTAAACCCCGGGTCACCCCTCCACTTT.

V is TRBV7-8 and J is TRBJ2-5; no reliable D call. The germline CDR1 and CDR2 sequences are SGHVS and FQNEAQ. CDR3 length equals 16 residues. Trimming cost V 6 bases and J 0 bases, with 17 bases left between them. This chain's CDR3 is CASSLRWQVDQETQYF. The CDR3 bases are TGTGCCAGCAGTTTGCGGTGGCAGGTGGACCAAGAGACCCAGTACTTC. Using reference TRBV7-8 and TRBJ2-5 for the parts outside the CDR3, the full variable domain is GAGVSQSPRYKVAKRGQDVALRCDPISGHVSLFWYQQALGQGPEFLTYFQNEAQLDKSGLPSDRFFAERPEGSVSTLKIQRTQQEDSAVYLCASSLRWQVDQETQYFGPGTRLLVL.

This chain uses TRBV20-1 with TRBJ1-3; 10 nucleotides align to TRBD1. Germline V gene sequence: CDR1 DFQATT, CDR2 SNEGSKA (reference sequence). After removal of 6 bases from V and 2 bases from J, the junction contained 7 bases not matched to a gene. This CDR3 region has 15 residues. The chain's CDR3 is CSAVDRGRAGNTIYF. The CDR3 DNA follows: TGCAGTGCCGTGGACAGGGGGAGGGCTGGAAACACCATATATTTT.

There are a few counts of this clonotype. The CDR3 DNA reads as TGTGCCAGTAGTATAGATCTCCACCAGGGCTACACCGGGGAGCTGTTTTTT. Translated, it gives CASSIDLHQGYTGELFF. This sequence joins TRBV19 and TRBJ2-2; D perhaps matches TRBD1 (5 bases). CDR1 LNHDA and CDR2 SQIVND come from the germline V gene (reference sequence). The CDR3 loop spans 17 amino acids. V was clipped by 0 bases and J by 3 bases, with 14 bases between them.

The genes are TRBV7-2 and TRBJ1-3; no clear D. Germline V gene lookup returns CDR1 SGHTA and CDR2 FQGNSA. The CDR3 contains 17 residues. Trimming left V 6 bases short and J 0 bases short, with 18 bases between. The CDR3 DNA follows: TGTGCCAGCAGTCACTCGTTGGAGGGTGTCTCTGGAAACACCATATATTTT. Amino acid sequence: CASSHSLEGVSGNTIYF.

This CDR3 reads CASSLFRSPLHF. In nucleotides, the CDR3 is TGTGCCAGCAGCTTATTCCGGTCACCCCTCCACTTT. The rearrangement joins TRBV11-1 to TRBJ1-6; unclear D gene. The CDR3 is made up of 12 amino acids. From germline, CDR1 is SGHAT and CDR2 FQDESV (reference sequence). The V and J ends lost 2 bases and 10 bases respectively, with 6 bases between them. Filled out from reference TRBV11-1 and TRBJ1-6, the complete variable domain reads EAEVAQSPRYKITEKSQAVAFWCDPISGHATLYWYRQILGQGPELLVQFQDESVVDDSQLPKDRFSAERLKGVDSTLKIQPAELGDSAMYLCASSLFRSPLHFGNGTRLTVT.

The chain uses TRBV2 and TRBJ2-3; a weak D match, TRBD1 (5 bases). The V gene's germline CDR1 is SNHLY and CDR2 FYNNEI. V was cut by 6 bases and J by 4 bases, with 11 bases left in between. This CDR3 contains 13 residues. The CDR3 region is CASRGRQSDTQYF. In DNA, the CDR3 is TGTGCCAGCAGAGGCCGACAGTCAGATACGCAGTATTTT.

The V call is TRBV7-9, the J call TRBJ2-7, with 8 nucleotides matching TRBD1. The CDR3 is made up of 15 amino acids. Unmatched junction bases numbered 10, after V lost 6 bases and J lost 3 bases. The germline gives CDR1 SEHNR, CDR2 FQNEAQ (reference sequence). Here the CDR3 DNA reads TGTGCCAGCAGTTTCCCGGACAGGGCCGACTACGAGCAGTACTTC. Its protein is CASSFPDRADYEQYF.